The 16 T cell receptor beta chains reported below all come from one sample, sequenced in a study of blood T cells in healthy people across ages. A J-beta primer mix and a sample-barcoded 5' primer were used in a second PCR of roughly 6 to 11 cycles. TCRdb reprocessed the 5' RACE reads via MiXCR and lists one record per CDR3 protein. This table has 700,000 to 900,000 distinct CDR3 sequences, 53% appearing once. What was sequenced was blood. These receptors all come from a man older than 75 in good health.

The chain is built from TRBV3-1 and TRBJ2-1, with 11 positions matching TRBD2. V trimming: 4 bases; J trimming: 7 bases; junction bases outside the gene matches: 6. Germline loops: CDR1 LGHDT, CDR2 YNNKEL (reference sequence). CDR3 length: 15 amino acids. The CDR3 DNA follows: TGTGCCAGCAGCCCGTGGACTAGCGGGCATAATGAGCAGTTCTTC. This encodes CASSPWTSGHNEQFF.

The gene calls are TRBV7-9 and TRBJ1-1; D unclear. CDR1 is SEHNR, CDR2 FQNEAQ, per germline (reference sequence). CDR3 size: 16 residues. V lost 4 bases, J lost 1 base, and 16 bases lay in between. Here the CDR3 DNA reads TGTGCCAGCAGCTCCCCGGACGGGTCAAGGAACACTGAAGCTTTCTTT. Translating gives CASSSPDGSRNTEAFF.

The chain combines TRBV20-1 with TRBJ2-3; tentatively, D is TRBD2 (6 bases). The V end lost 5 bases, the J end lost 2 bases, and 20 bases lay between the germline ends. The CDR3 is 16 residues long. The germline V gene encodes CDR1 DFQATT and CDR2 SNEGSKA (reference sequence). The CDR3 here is CSARNPLAASTDTQYF. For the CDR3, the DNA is TGCAGTGCTCGTAATCCTTTAGCGGCCTCCACAGATACGCAGTATTTT.

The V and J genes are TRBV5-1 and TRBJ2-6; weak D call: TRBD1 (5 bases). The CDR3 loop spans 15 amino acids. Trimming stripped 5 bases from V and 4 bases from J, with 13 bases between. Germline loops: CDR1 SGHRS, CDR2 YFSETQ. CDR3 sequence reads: CASSRGLTGANVLTF. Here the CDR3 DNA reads TGCGCCAGCAGTAGGGGTCTAACGGGGGCCAACGTCCTGACTTTC. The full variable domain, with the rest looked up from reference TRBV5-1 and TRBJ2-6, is KAGVTQTPRYLIKTRGQQVTLSCSPISGHRSVSWYQQTPGQGLQFLFEYFSETQRNKGNFPGRFSGRQFSNSRSEMNVSTLELGDSALYLCASSRGLTGANVLTFGAGSRLTVL.

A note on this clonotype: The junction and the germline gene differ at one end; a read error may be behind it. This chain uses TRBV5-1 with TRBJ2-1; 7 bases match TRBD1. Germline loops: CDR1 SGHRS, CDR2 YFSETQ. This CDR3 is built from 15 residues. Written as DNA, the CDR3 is TGCGCCAGCAGCCCCGTGACAGGGATCTACAGTGAGCAGTTCTTC. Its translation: CASSPVTGIYSEQFF.

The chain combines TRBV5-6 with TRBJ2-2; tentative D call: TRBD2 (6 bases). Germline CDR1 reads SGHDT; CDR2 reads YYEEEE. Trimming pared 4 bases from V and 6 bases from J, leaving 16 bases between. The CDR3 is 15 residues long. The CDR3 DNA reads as TGTGCCAGCAGCGCGGAAGTCACGGGGGCCGGGGAGCTGTTTTTT. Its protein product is CASSAEVTGAGELFF.

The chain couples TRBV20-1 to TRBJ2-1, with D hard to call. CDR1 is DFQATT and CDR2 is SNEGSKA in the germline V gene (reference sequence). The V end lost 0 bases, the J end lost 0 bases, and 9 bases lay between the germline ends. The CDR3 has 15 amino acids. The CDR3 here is CSARDSRNSYNEQFF. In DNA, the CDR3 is TGCAGTGCTAGAGATAGCCGGAACTCCTACAATGAGCAGTTCTTC.

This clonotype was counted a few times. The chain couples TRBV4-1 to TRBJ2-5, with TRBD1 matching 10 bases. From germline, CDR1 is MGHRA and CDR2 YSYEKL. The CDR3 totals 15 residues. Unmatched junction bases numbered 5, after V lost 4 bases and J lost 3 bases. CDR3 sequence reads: CASSLGQGGKETQYF. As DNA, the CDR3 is TGCGCCAGCAGCCTAGGACAGGGGGGAAAAGAGACCCAGTACTTC.

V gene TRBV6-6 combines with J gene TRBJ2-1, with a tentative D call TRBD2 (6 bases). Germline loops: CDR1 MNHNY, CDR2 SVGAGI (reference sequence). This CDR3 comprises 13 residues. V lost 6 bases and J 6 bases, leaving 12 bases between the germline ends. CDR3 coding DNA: TGTGCCAGCAGAAACCAGGGAGGCAATGAGCAGTTCTTC. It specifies CASRNQGGNEQFF.

The CDR3 is CASSPDEGYEQYF. The CDR3 DNA is TGTGCCAGCAGCCCCGACGAGGGCTACGAGCAGTACTTC. This chain links TRBV7-6 with TRBJ2-7, with a possible D match to TRBD2 (5 bases). CDR1 is SGHVS, CDR2 FNYEAQ, per germline. The V gene lost 5 bases and the J gene lost 3 bases, with 11 bases spanning the gap. The CDR3 extends over 13 amino acids.

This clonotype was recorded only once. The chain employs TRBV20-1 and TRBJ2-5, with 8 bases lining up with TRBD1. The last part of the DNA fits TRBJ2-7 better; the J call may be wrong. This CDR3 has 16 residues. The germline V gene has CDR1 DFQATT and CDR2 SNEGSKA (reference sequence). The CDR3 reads CSARNPGTGRRYEQYF. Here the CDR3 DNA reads TGCAGTGCCCGGAACCCCGGGACAGGAAGGCGTTACGAGCAGTACTTC.

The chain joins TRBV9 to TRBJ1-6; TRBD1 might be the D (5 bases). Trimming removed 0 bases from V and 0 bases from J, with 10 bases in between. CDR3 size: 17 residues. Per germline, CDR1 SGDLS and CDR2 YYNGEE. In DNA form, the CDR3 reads TGTGCCAGCAGCGTAGCCGGGGGGAGCTCCTATAATTCACCCCTCCACTTT. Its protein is CASSVAGGSSYNSPLHF.

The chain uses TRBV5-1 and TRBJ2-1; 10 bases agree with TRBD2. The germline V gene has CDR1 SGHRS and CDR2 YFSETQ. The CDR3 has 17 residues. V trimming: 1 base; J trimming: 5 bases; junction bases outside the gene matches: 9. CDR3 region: CASSLSGGTSAHNEQFF. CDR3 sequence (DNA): TGCGCCAGCAGCTTGTCAGGCGGGACTAGCGCTCACAATGAGCAGTTCTTC.

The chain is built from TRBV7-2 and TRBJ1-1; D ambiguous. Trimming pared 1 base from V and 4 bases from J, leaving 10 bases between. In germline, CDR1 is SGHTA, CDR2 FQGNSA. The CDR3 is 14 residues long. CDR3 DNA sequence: TGTGCCAGCAGCTTAGACCGGTCAAGCACTGAAGCTTTCTTT. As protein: CASSLDRSSTEAFF.

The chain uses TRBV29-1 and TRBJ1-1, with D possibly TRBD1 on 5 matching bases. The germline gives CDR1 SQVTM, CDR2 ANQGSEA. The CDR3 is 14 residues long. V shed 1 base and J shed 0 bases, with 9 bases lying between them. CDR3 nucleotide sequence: TGCAGCGTTGAAGGCTGGGGGGTGAACACTGAAGCTTTCTTT. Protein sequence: CSVEGWGVNTEAFF.

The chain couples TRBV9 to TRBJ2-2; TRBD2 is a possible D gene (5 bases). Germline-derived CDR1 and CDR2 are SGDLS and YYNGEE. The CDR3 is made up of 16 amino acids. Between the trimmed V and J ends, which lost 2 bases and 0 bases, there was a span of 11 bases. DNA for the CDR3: TGTGCCAGCAGCGTGGGTGGCGGGCCGAACACCGGGGAGCTGTTTTTT. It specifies CASSVGGGPNTGELFF. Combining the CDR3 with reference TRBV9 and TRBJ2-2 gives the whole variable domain DSGVTQTPKHLITATGQRVTLRCSPRSGDLSVYWYQQSLDQGLQFLIQYYNGEERAKGNILERFSAQQFPDLHSELNLSSLELGDSALYFCASSVGGGPNTGELFFGEGSRLTVL.